This entry features one TCR beta chain sequence. Its matching antigen is unknown. This entry comes from a study of blood T cells in healthy people across ages. General study findings and limits: Higher naive T cell percentage went strongly together with higher TCR beta diversity.

Combining a sample-barcoded 5' primer with a J-beta primer mix, a second PCR ran for roughly 7 to 11 cycles. A single record per CDR3 protein comes from TCRdb applying MiXCR to the 5' RACE reads. The sample carries about 1.5 million distinct CDR3 sequences, under 55% recorded once. The CDR3 is 16 amino acids. The germline V gene has CDR1 SGHAT and CDR2 FQNNGV. The V end was cut by 4 bases, the J end by 2 bases, with 16 bases between. The chain links TRBV11-2 to TRBJ2-3, with D maybe TRBD1 (6 bases). The sequence was collected from a woman aged 18-30 years in good health. The sample consisted of blood. The CDR3 DNA sequence: TGTGCCAGCAGCTGGGACACTTCCCTGTACACAGATACGCAGTATTTT. It translates to CASSWDTSLYTDTQYF.